What follows are 17 T cell receptor beta chains derived from one specimen sequenced in a study of radiotherapy plus CTLA-4 blockade in lung cancer. Sequencing used immunoSEQ multiplex PCR; TCRdb keeps in-frame clones, though not all of them. The data hold around 45,000 clones, with more than 70% observed a single time. This specimen was peripheral blood, taken from a patient treated with radiotherapy plus ipilimumab. Every receptor here comes from a human donor with non-small cell lung cancer who had stable disease on radiotherapy plus ipilimumab.

This clone was found a few times. This chain connects TRBV7-6 to TRBJ2-1, with D possibly matching TRBD2 (7 bases). There are 15 residues in the CDR3. Germline values: CDR1 SGHVS, CDR2 FNYEAQ. Trimming cost V 3 bases and J 4 bases, with 13 bases left between them. The DNA of the CDR3 is TGTGCCAGCAGCTTTGGCGGGGGCCGTTACAATGAGCAGTTCTTC. Translating gives CASSFGGGRYNEQFF.

The chain recombines TRBV10-3 with TRBJ1-1; D gene uncertain. This CDR3 comprises 13 residues. V lost 1 base to trimming and J lost 1 base, with 4 bases between them. Germline loops: CDR1 ENHRY, CDR2 SYGVKD. For the CDR3, the DNA is TGTGCCATCAGTGAGTGGGGGAACACTGAAGCTTTCTTT. This encodes CAISEWGNTEAFF.

The chain recombines TRBV12-5 with TRBJ1-4, with 7 nucleotides matching TRBD1. V dropped 0 bases and J dropped 4; count of bases not matched to a gene: 2. This CDR3 is 15 amino acids long. Germline V lookup: CDR1 LGHNT, CDR2 FRNRAP. The CDR3 DNA follows: TGTGCTAGTGGTTTGGTACAGGGGTTTAATGAAAAACTGTTTTTT. It yields the protein CASGLVQGFNEKLFF.

V gene TRBV28 combines with J gene TRBJ2-5; perhaps TRBD1 as D (6 bases). The CDR3 covers 15 residues. The V gene lost 3 bases and the J gene lost 2 bases, with 13 bases spanning the gap. Germline V gene lookup returns CDR1 MDHEN and CDR2 SYDVKM. For the CDR3, the DNA is TGTGCCAGCAGTTTGGGGGCCCGAAATCAAGAGACCCAGTACTTC. Protein sequence: CASSLGARNQETQYF.

The gene calls are TRBV5-6 and TRBJ2-3, with 7 bases lining up with TRBD1. CDR3 size: 12 residues. Germline V gene sequence: CDR1 SGHDT, CDR2 YYEEEE. V lost 9 bases to trimming and J lost 4 bases; unmatched junction nucleotides: 5. CDR3 DNA sequence: TGTGCCACCCGACAGGGCGCAGATACGCAGTATTTT. Protein: CATRQGADTQYF.

V is TRBV7-2 and J is TRBJ1-6; TRBD1 might be the D (6 bases). CDR1 SGHTA and CDR2 FQGNSA come from the germline V gene. Trimming removed 5 bases from V and 10 bases from J, with 21 bases in between. This CDR3 has 16 residues. CDR3 loop: CASSHPSGVGGSPLHF. DNA of the CDR3: TGTGCCAGCAGCCATCCTTCGGGGGTTGGGGGCTCACCCCTCCACTTT.

The chain couples TRBV11-2 to TRBJ2-7, with TRBD1 identical over 8 bases. The V gene's germline CDR1 is SGHAT and CDR2 FQNNGV. The CDR3 contains 14 residues. J lost 2 bases, V lost 5 bases, and 5 bases had no gene match. CDR3 bases: TGTGCCAGCAGCACCGGGACAGGAACCTACGAGCAGTACTTC. Translation gives CASSTGTGTYEQYF.

For the CDR3, the DNA is TGTGCCAGCAGCTTAGGGGCGGGTTCAGCTAACTATGGCTACACCTTC. Protein product: CASSLGAGSANYGYTF. V and J are TRBV7-2 and TRBJ1-2; D not resolved. The CDR3 contains 16 residues. Germline-derived CDR1 and CDR2 are SGHTA and FQGNSA. V lost 1 base and J 0 bases, leaving 12 bases between the germline ends.

The rearrangement links TRBV7-9 to TRBJ1-2, with unresolved D. Germline V gene data show CDR1 as SEHNR and CDR2 as FQNEAQ (reference sequence). V lost 1 base to trimming and J lost 0 bases, with 6 bases between them. The CDR3 runs to 14 residues. Here the CDR3 DNA reads TGTGCCAGCAGCTTAGGAAACACTAACTATGGCTACACCTTC. Protein sequence: CASSLGNTNYGYTF.

V and J are TRBV18 and TRBJ2-2, with D unresolved. Germline-derived CDR1 and CDR2 are KGHSH and LQKENI. V was trimmed by 1 base and J by 5 bases, leaving 8 bases between them. The CDR3 contains 14 residues. Here the CDR3 DNA reads TGTGCCAGCTCACCACAGGGCTGGACCGGGGAGCTGTTTTTT. Translation: CASSPQGWTGELFF. The complete variable domain, with remaining parts taken from reference TRBV18 and TRBJ2-2, reads NAGVMQNPRHLVRRRGQEARLRCSPMKGHSHVYWYRQLPEEGLKFMVYLQKENIIDESGMPKERFSAEFPKEGPSILRIQQVVRGDSAAYFCASSPQGWTGELFFGEGSRLTVL.

This clone was seen more than once but under ten times. The J gene is TRBJ1-5, the V gene TRBV28; D not certain. V lost 5 bases, J lost 2 bases, and 13 bases lay in between. Germline CDR1 and CDR2: MDHEN and SYDVKM. CDR3 length equals 15 residues. The CDR3 nucleotides are TGTGCCAGCAGTACTGGGAATTCGGGCAATCAGCCCCAGCATTTT. It yields the protein CASSTGNSGNQPQHF.

V gene TRBV25-1 combines with J gene TRBJ1-1, with D possibly matching TRBD1 (5 bases). Germline CDR1 reads MGHDK; CDR2 reads SYGVNS. V shed 8 bases and J shed 2 bases, with 12 bases lying between them. The CDR3 consists of 13 residues. Written as DNA, the CDR3 is TGTGCCAGCCAGGGTAGGGGAAACACTGAAGCTTTCTTT. Encoded protein: CASQGRGNTEAFF.

This chain joins TRBV19 and TRBJ1-6; no firm D call. The CDR3 length is 15 residues. The V gene lost 3 bases and the J gene lost 4 bases, with 10 bases spanning the gap. The V gene's germline CDR1 is LNHDA and CDR2 SQIVND (reference sequence). The CDR3 nucleotides are TGTGCCAGTAGTATGTACGGGCTTTATAATTCACCCCTCCACTTT. Amino acids: CASSMYGLYNSPLHF.

Concerning this clone itself: Other DNA variants within this sample encode the same CDR3. The chain has TRBV27 and TRBJ1-4, with D perhaps TRBD1 (6 bases). The CDR3 spans 14 residues. Germline V lookup: CDR1 MNHEY, CDR2 SMNVEV (reference sequence). V was shortened by 6 bases and J by 4 bases, with 12 bases between the two germline ends. The CDR3 here is CASSLQGFNEKLFF. The CDR3 DNA sequence: TGTGCCAGCAGCCTACAGGGATTTAATGAAAAACTGTTTTTT. The variable domain in full, with the rest retrieved from reference TRBV27 and TRBJ1-4, is EAQVTQNPRYLITVTGKKLTVTCSQNMNHEYMSWYRQDPGLGLRQIYYSMNVEVTDKGDVPEGYKVSRKEKRNFPLILESPSPNQTSLYFCASSLQGFNEKLFFGSGTQLSVL.

The chain uses TRBV6-4 and TRBJ2-3, with 7 bases matching TRBD1. The V and J ends lost 3 bases and 4 bases, in that order; junction bases with no gene match: 7. Germline values: CDR1 MRHNA, CDR2 SNTAGT. This CDR3 has 15 residues. As DNA, the CDR3 is TGTGCCAGCAGTGAAGAACAGGGGAAGGCAGATACGCAGTATTTT. Its protein is CASSEEQGKADTQYF.

The rearrangement joins TRBV6-5 to TRBJ1-6, with D possibly being TRBD1 (6 bases). This CDR3 is 14 amino acids long. Germline CDR1 is MNHEY and CDR2 is SVGAGI. V was shortened by 7 bases and J by 5 bases, with 12 bases between the two germline ends. The CDR3 DNA reads as TGTGCCAGCAAACCGGGACACAATAATTCACCCCTCCACTTT. Translating gives CASKPGHNNSPLHF.

The chain joins TRBV30 to TRBJ1-5; D perhaps matches TRBD1 (6 bases). The germline CDR1 and CDR2 sequences are GTSNPN and SVGIG (reference sequence). V lost 4 bases and J lost 0, with 13 bases in between. The CDR3 loop spans 15 amino acids. CDR3 residues: CAWTGGPFSNQPQHF. The CDR3, as DNA: TGTGCCTGGACCGGGGGCCCCTTTAGCAATCAGCCCCAGCATTTT.